These 19 T cell receptor beta chains originate from one sample sequenced in a study of blood T cell repertoires in COVID-19. Sequencing was performed with immunoSEQ multiplex PCR; in TCRdb, only in-frame clones are kept and a portion is missing. The sample has some 76,000 clones; 90% are singletons. Sequencing was performed on peripheral blood. These receptors were collected from a woman between 18 and 29 years old with acute or convalescent COVID-19.

The chain has TRBV19 and TRBJ2-4; maybe TRBD2 (6 bases). Trimming cost V 6 bases and J 8 bases, with 20 bases left between them. Germline V gene data show CDR1 as LNHDA and CDR2 as SQIVND (reference sequence). The CDR3 runs 15 residues. The CDR3 bases are TGTGCCAGTAGGGGAACTAGCCCCCCCCGGGACATTCAGTACTTC. This sequence encodes CASRGTSPPRDIQYF.

J is TRBJ1-6 and V is TRBV19, with 8 bases that match TRBD1. Germline CDR1 is LNHDA and CDR2 is SQIVND (reference sequence). Unmatched junction bases numbered 8, after V lost 4 bases and J lost 3 bases. The CDR3 loop spans 17 amino acids. This chain's CDR3 is CASSKRDRIIYNSPLHF. In DNA, the CDR3 is TGTGCCAGTAGTAAAAGGGACAGGATCATCTATAATTCACCCCTCCACTTT. Variable domain in full (rest from reference TRBV19 and TRBJ1-6): DGGITQSPKYLFRKEGQNVTLSCEQNLNHDAMYWYRQDPGQGLRLIYYSQIVNDFQKGDIAEGYSVSREKKESFPLTVTSAQKNPTAFYLCASSKRDRIIYNSPLHFGNGTRLTVT.

The rearrangement joins TRBV28 to TRBJ2-1; 11 bases line up with TRBD1. The CDR3 sequence is 17 residues long. V lost 6 bases to trimming and J lost 7 bases; unmatched junction nucleotides: 14. Germline CDR1 is MDHEN and CDR2 is SYDVKM. This CDR3 is CASSPNPDRGPWNEQFF. The CDR3 nucleotides read TGTGCCAGCAGCCCTAACCCGGACAGGGGGCCATGGAATGAGCAGTTCTTC.

The rearrangement uses TRBV3-1 (or the pseudogene TRBV3-2) and TRBJ1-1, with unresolved D. The CDR3 spans 11 residues. With 2 bases removed from V and 6 bases from J, the gap between germline ends came to 4 bases. Germline values: CDR1 LGHDT, CDR2 YNNKEL (reference sequence). The CDR3: CASSQSSEAFF. In DNA form, the CDR3 reads TGTGCCAGCAGCCAATCCTCTGAAGCTTTCTTT.

The sample holds one count of this clone. The chain carries TRBV4-1 and TRBJ1-6; possible D gene TRBD1, 5 bases. Trimming pared 0 bases from V and 9 bases from J, leaving 12 bases between. The CDR3 loop spans 15 amino acids. The germline CDR1 and CDR2 sequences are MGHRA and YSYEKL. The DNA of the CDR3 is TGCGCCAGCAGCCAAGATACCCATCAGGGTTCACCCCTCCACTTT. Protein: CASSQDTHQGSPLHF.

V gene TRBV12-3 or TRBV12-4 combines with J gene TRBJ2-1, with D tentatively TRBD2 (5 bases). There are 11 residues in the CDR3. V dropped 3 bases and J dropped 9 bases, with 6 bases sitting between them. CDR3 in amino acids: CASSFGGEQFF. CDR3 bases: TGTGCCAGCAGTTTCGGAGGTGAGCAGTTCTTC.

The rearrangement uses TRBV11-2 and TRBJ2-7; 9 bases are a match to TRBD1. V trimming: 5 bases; J trimming: 5 bases; junction bases outside the gene matches: 13. The CDR3 runs 16 residues. Germline CDR1 and CDR2: SGHAT and FQNNGV. CDR3 amino acids: CASSPTPVQGAHEQYF. As DNA, the CDR3 is TGTGCCAGCAGCCCCACGCCGGTACAGGGGGCACACGAGCAGTACTTC.

This chain joins TRBV6-2 or TRBV6-3 and TRBJ2-2; D unclear. The V and J ends lost 3 bases and 1 base respectively, with 6 bases between them. Germline-derived CDR1 and CDR2 are MNHEY and SVGEGT. This CDR3 region has 14 residues. As DNA, the CDR3 is TGTGCCAGCAGTTATCGACAGAACACCGGGGAGCTGTTTTTT. Translation gives CASSYRQNTGELFF.

The chain links TRBV6-5 to TRBJ1-2; D unclear. Germline CDR1 is MNHEY and CDR2 is SVGAGI. The V and J ends lost 4 bases and 11 bases respectively, with 11 bases between them. This CDR3 is 11 amino acids long. In nucleotides, the CDR3 is TGTGCCAGCAGTTCGTTAGCGAGGTACACCTTC. This gives the protein CASSSLARYTF.

This chain uses TRBV5-1 with TRBJ1-2; D gene unclear. Germline V gene data show CDR1 as SGHRS and CDR2 as YFSETQ. CDR3 length: 13 amino acids. V was trimmed by 4 bases and J by 8 bases, leaving 15 bases between them. The chain's CDR3 is CASSVDRRSGYTF. CDR3 DNA: TGCGCCAGCAGCGTGGACCGTCGTAGCGGCTACACCTTC.

This chain joins TRBV28 and TRBJ1-5, with 9 bases identical to TRBD1. Per germline, CDR1 MDHEN and CDR2 SYDVKM. Trimming at V came to 3 bases and at J to 1 base, leaving 7 bases not matched to a gene. The CDR3 has 17 amino acids. The CDR3 nucleotides read TGTGCCAGCAGTTTCTGGGACAGGGATGGGAGCAATCAGCCCCAGCATTTT. This gives the protein CASSFWDRDGSNQPQHF.

The rearrangement joins TRBV20-1 to TRBJ2-1, with D hard to call. The germline gives CDR1 DFQATT, CDR2 SNEGSKA (reference sequence). The V and J ends lost 6 bases and 4 bases respectively, with 7 bases between them. The CDR3 has 11 amino acids. The CDR3: CSADNYNEQFF. The CDR3 region has the DNA TGCAGTGCCGACAATTACAATGAGCAGTTCTTC.

This clone was found a few times. The chain carries TRBV28 and TRBJ1-1; unclear D gene. Germline V lookup: CDR1 MDHEN, CDR2 SYDVKM. The CDR3 covers 11 residues. The CDR3 coding sequence is TGTGCTACAGACCTGAACACTGAAGCTTTCTTT. Translation: CATDLNTEAFF.

This chain links TRBV10-3 with TRBJ2-1; a weak D match, TRBD2 (6 bases). The CDR3 runs 15 residues. Looked up from germline, CDR1 is ENHRY and CDR2 is SYGVKD. Between the trimmed V and J ends, which lost 6 bases and 6 bases, there was a span of 18 bases. The CDR3, as DNA: TGTGCCATCAGCGACCCGGGACTCCCCACCAATGAGCAGTTCTTC. Translated: CAISDPGLPTNEQFF.

The J gene is TRBJ1-2, the V gene TRBV19; a possible D gene is TRBD1 (5 bases). V was pared by 6 bases and J by 2 bases, with 16 bases between. This CDR3 comprises 15 residues. Germline CDR1 LNHDA, CDR2 SQIVND (reference sequence). This CDR3 reads CASSPAQGANYGYTF. CDR3 DNA: TGTGCCAGTAGCCCAGCCCAGGGCGCAAACTATGGCTACACCTTC.

The chain recombines TRBV7-9 with TRBJ1-1; weak D call: TRBD1 (5 bases). Germline CDR1 and CDR2: SEHNR and FQNEAQ (reference sequence). Trimming took off 1 base at V and 7 bases at J, with 7 bases between the two ends. The CDR3 runs to 12 residues. The CDR3 nucleotides are TGTGCCAGCAGCTTAGGACAGATTGAAGCTTTCTTT. It yields the protein CASSLGQIEAFF. Looking up the rest from reference TRBV7-9 and TRBJ1-1 gives the full variable domain: DTGVSQNPRHKITKRGQNVTFRCDPISEHNRLYWYRQTLGQGPEFLTYFQNEAQLEKSRLLSDRFSAERPKGSFSTLEIQRTEQGDSAMYLCASSLGQIEAFFGQGTRLTVV.

The chain is built from TRBV15 and TRBJ2-5; D is perhaps TRBD2 (5 bases). The CDR3 extends over 15 amino acids. V was trimmed by 0 bases and J by 4 bases, leaving 12 bases between them. Per the germline V gene, CDR1 is LNHNV and CDR2 is YYDKDF (reference sequence). Written as DNA, the CDR3 is TGTGCCACCAGCAGAGAACGTACCGCGGGAGAGACCCAGTACTTC. This translates into CATSRERTAGETQYF.

The gene calls are TRBV24-1 and TRBJ2-7; D remains unclear. Germline CDR1 and CDR2: KGHDR and SFDVKD. V dropped 9 bases and J dropped 1 base, with 12 bases sitting between them. This CDR3 spans 13 amino acids. The CDR3 here is CATLARLSYEQYF. The CDR3 coding sequence is TGTGCCACCCTTGCCAGGCTATCCTACGAGCAGTACTTC.

This clone was observed a single time. The chain is built from TRBV5-1 and TRBJ1-1; no reliable D call. The CDR3 totals 14 residues. Trimming removed 0 bases from V and 2 bases from J, with 8 bases in between. CDR1 and CDR2 from the germline V gene are SGHRS and YFSETQ. In nucleotides, the CDR3 is TGCGCCAGCAGCTTGGATACAGATAACACTGAAGCTTTCTTT. Amino acid sequence: CASSLDTDNTEAFF.